This TCR beta chain came from a study of blood T cell repertoires in COVID-19. The overall study: Spain, Italy and the United States supplied samples that represented acute and convalescent COVID-19. Sample material is recorded as cDNA or gDNA derived from T cells, B-cell-depleted T cells, or PBMCs.

Under the authors' procedure: Amplification of reference gene primers was used by the study to estimate nucleated cell counts. Data came from immunoSEQ multiplex PCR; TCRdb stores just in-frame clones and leaves some out. That table is the source of V, J and clone size, and D and trimming were worked out from the DNA. The top ten hold under 4% of the sample, which has around 100,000 clones, roughly 87% seen once. The clonotype comes from a man aged 50 to 59 in a cohort sampled during active COVID-19. Specimen: peripheral blood.

The CDR3 here is CASSSRLQGTAFF. CDR3 nucleotides: TGTGCCAGCAGTTCACGACTACAGGGTACAGCTTTCTTT. The chain uses TRBV12-3 or TRBV12-4 and TRBJ1-1; weak D call: TRBD1 (6 bases). CDR3 length equals 13 residues. The V and J ends lost 4 bases and 10 bases respectively, with 16 bases between them.